In its sample, the clone carrying this T cell receptor (beta chain) was seen many times. Its antigen remains unknown. Naive CD4+ cells had CD25+ Tregs removed. Study outcomes and limitations: In terms of TCR gene usage, tumor memory CD4+ T cells clustered together with blood and lymph node memory CD4+ cells, as well as with lymph node naive CD4+ cells.

Via MiXCR, TCRdb re-called the 5' RACE reads, giving one row per CDR3 protein. The profile shows roughly 38,000 distinct CDR3 sequences, under 20% of them singletons. Per germline, CDR1 SGHDT and CDR2 YYEEEE. Trimming cost V 1 base and J 2 bases; bases outside gene matches: 5. CDR3 length: 17 residues. The chain is built from TRBV5-6 and TRBJ2-3, with 12 bases that match TRBD2. The clonotype was recovered from a female donor with breast cancer. Sequencing was performed on naive CD4+ T cells sorted from a lymph node. The subset was: naive CD4+ T cells, CD4+CD45RA+CD25-. CDR3 coding DNA: TGTGCCAGCAGCTTGTTGGGACTAGCGGGCTACACAGATACGCAGTATTTT. Translating gives CASSLLGLAGYTDTQYF.